This T cell receptor (beta chain) was sequenced for a study of T cells in Graves' hyperthyroidism and ophthalmopathy. Study overall: Peripheral blood specimens were obtained at initial diagnosis, prior to any treatment.

The CDR3 is 17 residues long. With 3 bases clipped from V and 2 bases from J, the junction kept 7 bases outside the gene matches. The germline gives CDR1 ENHRY, CDR2 SYGVKD. General study findings and limits: In blood, most of the thyroid clonotypes expanded above 0.001 were also present.

Any patient presenting with uncontrolled infection, other autoimmune disease, pregnancy or lactation was left out. Source material for PBMCs was more than 7.5 ml fresh peripheral blood. In regard to this clonotype: Antigen specificity is unknown.

It was RNA transcripts that yielded the amplified TCR beta CDR3 regions. During a first-round RT-PCR of the TCR CDR3, the HTBI primer set was used. A single record per CDR3 protein comes from TCRdb applying MiXCR to the multiplex PCR reads. This table has fewer than 450,000 distinct CDR3 sequences, about 18% appearing once. V and J are TRBV10-3 and TRBJ2-3; 11 positions agree with TRBD2. Sequencing was performed on blood. The TCR originated in a woman in her thirties with Graves' hyperthyroidism that later progressed to Graves' ophthalmopathy. The CDR3 DNA reads as TGTGCCATCAGTGATGTGGCTAGCGGGGGGACCACAGATACGCAGTATTTT. Its protein is CAISDVASGGTTDTQYF.